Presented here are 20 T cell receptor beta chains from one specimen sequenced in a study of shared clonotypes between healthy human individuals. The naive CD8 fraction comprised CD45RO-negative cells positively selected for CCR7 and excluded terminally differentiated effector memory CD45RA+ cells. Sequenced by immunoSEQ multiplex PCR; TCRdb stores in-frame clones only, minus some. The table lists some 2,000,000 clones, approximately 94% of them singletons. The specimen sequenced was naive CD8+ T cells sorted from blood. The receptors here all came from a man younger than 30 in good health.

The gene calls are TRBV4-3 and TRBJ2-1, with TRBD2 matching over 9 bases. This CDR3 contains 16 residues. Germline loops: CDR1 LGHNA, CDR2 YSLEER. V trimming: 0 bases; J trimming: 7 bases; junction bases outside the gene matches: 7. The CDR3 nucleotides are TGCGCCAGCAGCCAAGATAAGCGGGAGGTGAGGAATGAGCAGTTCTTC. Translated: CASSQDKREVRNEQFF.

The CDR3, as DNA: TGTGCCAGCAGCGTAGGTAAAGAAAACTATGGCTACACCTTC. Translation: CASSVGKENYGYTF. The chain employs TRBV9 and TRBJ1-2; D gene uncertain. CDR3 size: 14 residues. Germline V CDR1 and CDR2: SGDLS, YYNGEE. V gave up 0 bases and J gave up 2 bases, with 8 bases separating them.

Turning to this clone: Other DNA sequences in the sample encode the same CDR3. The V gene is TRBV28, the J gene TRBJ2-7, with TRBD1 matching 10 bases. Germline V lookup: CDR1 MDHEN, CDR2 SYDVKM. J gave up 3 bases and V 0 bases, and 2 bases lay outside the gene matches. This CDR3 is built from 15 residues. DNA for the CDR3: TGTGCCAGCAGTTTATGGGGACAGGGGAGCTACGAGCAGTACTTC. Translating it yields CASSLWGQGSYEQYF.

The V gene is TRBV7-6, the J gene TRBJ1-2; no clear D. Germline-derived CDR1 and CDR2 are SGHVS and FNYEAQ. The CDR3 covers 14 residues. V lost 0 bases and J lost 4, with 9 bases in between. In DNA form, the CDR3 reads TGTGCCAGCAGCTTAGCCGCGGCCCTCTATGGCTACACCTTC. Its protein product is CASSLAAALYGYTF.

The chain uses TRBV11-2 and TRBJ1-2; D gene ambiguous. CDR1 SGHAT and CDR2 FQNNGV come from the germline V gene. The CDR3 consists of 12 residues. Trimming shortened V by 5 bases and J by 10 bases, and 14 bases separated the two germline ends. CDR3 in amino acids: CASSVGRILYTF. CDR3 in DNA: TGTGCCAGCAGCGTGGGCAGAATCCTCTACACCTTC.

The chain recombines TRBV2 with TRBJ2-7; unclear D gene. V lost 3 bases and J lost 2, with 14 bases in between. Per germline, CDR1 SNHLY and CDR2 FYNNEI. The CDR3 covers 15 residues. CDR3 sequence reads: CASSEGDPFPYEQYF. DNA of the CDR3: TGTGCCAGCAGTGAGGGCGACCCTTTTCCCTACGAGCAGTACTTC.

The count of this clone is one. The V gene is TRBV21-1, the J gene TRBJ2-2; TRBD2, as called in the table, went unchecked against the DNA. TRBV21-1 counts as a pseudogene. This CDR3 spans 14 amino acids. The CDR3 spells CASSNRELAGELFF. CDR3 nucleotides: TGTGCCAGCAGCAATCGCGAACTAGCCGGGGAGCTGTTTTTT.

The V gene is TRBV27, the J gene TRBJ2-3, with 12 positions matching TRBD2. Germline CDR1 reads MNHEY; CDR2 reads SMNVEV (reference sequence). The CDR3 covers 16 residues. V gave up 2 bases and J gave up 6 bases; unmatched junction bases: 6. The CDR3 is CASSLELAGGRDTQYF. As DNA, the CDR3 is TGTGCCAGCAGTTTAGAACTAGCGGGGGGCAGGGATACGCAGTATTTT.

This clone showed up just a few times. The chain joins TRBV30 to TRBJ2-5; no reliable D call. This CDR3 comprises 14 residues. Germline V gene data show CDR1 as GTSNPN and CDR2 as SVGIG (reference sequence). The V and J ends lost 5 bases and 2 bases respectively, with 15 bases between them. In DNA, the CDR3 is TGTGCCTGGTCAGGAGAGGACCGTCAAGAGACCCAGTACTTC. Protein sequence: CAWSGEDRQETQYF.

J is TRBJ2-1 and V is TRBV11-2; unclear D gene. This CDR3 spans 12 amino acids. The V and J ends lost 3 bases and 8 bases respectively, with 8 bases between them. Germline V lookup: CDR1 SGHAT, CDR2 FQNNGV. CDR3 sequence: CASSFDTDEQFF. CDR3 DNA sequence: TGTGCCAGCAGCTTCGATACCGATGAGCAGTTCTTC.

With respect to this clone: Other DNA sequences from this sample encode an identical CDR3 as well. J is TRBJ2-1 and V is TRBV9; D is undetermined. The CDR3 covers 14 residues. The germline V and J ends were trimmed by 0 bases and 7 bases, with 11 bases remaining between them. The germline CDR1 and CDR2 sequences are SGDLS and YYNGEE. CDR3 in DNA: TGTGCCAGCAGCGTAGGAGTCTTGGCGAATGAGCAGTTCTTC. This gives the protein CASSVGVLANEQFF.

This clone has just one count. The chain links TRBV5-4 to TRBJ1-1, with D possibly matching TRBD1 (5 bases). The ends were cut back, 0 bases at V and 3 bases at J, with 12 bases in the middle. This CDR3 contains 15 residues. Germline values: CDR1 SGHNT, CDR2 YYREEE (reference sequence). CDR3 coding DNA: TGTGCCAGCAGCTTGGACCTGGGGGGTTACACTGAAGCTTTCTTT. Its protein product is CASSLDLGGYTEAFF.

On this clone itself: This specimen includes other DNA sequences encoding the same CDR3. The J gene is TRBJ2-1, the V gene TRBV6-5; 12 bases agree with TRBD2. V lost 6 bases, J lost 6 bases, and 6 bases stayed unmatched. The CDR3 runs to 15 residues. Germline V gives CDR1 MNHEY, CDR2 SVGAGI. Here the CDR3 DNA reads TGTGCCAGCAGCCTTCTAGCGGGAGGGCCCAATGAGCAGTTCTTC. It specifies CASSLLAGGPNEQFF.

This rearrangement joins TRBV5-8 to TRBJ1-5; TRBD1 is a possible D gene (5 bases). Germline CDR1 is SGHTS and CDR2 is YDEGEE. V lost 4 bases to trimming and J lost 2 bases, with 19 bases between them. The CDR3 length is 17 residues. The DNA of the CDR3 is TGTGCCAGCAGCCTGGGGGGAGGGTCAGCCGGCAATCAGCCCCAGCATTTT. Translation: CASSLGGGSAGNQPQHF. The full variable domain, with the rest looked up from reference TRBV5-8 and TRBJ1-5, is EAGVTQSPTHLIKTRGQQATLRCSPISGHTSVYWYQQALGLGLQFLLWYDEGEERNRGNFPPRFSGRQFPNYSSELNVNALELEDSALYLCASSLGGGSAGNQPQHFGDGTRLSIL.

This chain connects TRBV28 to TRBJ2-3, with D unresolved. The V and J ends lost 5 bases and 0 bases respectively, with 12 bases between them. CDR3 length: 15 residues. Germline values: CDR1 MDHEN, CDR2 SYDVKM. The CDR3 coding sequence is TGTGCCAGCAGTGGGATCTGGGTTAGCACAGATACGCAGTATTTT. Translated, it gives CASSGIWVSTDTQYF.

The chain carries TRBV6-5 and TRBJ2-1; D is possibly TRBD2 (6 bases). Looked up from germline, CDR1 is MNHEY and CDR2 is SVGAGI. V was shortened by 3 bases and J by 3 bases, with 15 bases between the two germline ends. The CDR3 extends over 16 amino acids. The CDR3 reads CASSYAHGEVYNEQFF. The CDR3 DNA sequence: TGTGCCAGCAGTTATGCCCACGGGGAGGTCTACAATGAGCAGTTCTTC.

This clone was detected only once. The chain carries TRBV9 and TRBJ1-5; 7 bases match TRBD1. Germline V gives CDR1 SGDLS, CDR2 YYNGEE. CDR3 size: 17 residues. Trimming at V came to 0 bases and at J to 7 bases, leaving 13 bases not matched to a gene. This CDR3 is CASSVATGAAKRQPQHF. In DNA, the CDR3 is TGTGCCAGCAGCGTAGCTACAGGGGCCGCAAAGAGACAGCCCCAGCATTTT.

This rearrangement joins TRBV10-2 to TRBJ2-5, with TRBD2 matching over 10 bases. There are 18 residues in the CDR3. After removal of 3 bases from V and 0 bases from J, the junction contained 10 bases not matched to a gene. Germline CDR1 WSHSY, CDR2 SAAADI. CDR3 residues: CASSESLAGEVYQETQYF. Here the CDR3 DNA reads TGCGCCAGCAGTGAATCGCTAGCGGGGGAGGTGTACCAAGAGACCCAGTACTTC.

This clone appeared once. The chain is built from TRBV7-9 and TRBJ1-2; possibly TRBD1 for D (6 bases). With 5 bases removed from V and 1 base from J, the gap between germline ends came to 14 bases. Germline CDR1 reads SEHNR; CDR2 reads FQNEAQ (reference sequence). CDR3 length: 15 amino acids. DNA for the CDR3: TGTGCCAGCAGCCATTCTGGACAGCTTAACTATGGCTACACCTTC. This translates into CASSHSGQLNYGYTF.

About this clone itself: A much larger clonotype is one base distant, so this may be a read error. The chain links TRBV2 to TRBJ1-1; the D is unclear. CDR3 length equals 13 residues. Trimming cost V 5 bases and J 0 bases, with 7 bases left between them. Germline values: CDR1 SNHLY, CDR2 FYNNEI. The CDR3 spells CASSYGVNTEAFF. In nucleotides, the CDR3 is TGTGCCAGCAGTTACGGAGTGAACACTGAAGCTTTCTTT.